This TCR beta chain emerged from a study of T-cell reconstitution after alpha-beta-depleted transplantation in children. Preparation of the TCRbeta library used unique molecular identifiers. MiXCR was run by TCRdb on the PCR reads, yielding one entry per CDR3 protein. The sample lists about 240,000 distinct CDR3 sequences; about 12% were seen once. The CDR3 is made up of 17 amino acids. Germline trimming cut 0 bases from V and 5 bases from J; bases unmatched to any gene: 11. Germline V gene sequence: CDR1 DFQATT, CDR2 SNEGSKA (reference sequence). This specimen was PBMCs from the stem cell graft donor, taken from the stem cell graft. This receptor was obtained from a human donor who donated a stem cell graft to a child with acute lymphoblastic leukemia. This rearrangement joins TRBV20-1 to TRBJ2-5; 11 bases are shared with TRBD1. In DNA, the CDR3 is TGCAGTGCTAGAGACTTGCCGGACAGGGGGCGCGAGGAGACCCAGTACTTC. This translates into CSARDLPDRGREETQYF.